The rows below give T cell receptor beta chains drawn from one sample of a study of neurological immune-mediated disorders. TCRdb independently ran MiXCR on the 5' RACE reads; one entry per CDR3 protein. Among about 27,000 distinct CDR3 sequences listed, approximately 21% were seen once. Sequencing was done on a sample of PBMCs. Receptors were obtained from a woman aged 60-75 years in good health. CDR3s include the opening cysteine and the closing phenylalanine or tryptophan. The D gene is left open where the match is weak. Expanded clones get a size class; other rows say once, few or many, or leave the size out.

V: TRBV9
J: TRBJ2-3
D: TRBD2
size: many
CDR3: CASSVAGTSAYSFDTQYF
DNA: TGTGCCAGCAGCGTAGCCGGGACTAGCGCGTATTCATTCGATACGCAGTATTTT

V: TRBV5-1
J: TRBJ2-1
D: TRBD2
size: many
CDR3: CASSYGGGQYNEQFF
DNA: TGCGCCAGCAGCTACGGCGGGGGTCAGTACAATGAGCAGTTCTTC

V: TRBV5-1
J: TRBJ1-1
D: .
size: many
CDR3: CASSLGYMGGTEAFF
DNA: TGCGCCAGCAGCTTGGGATATATGGGAGGCACTGAAGCTTTCTTT

V: TRBV19
J: TRBJ1-1
D: TRBD1
size: .
CDR3: CASQIQGATEAFF
DNA: TGTGCCAGCCAAATACAGGGGGCCACTGAAGCTTTCTTT

V: TRBV11-3
J: TRBJ2-2
D: .
size: many
CDR3: CAISRGDAGELFF
DNA: TGTGCCATCTCGCGAGGGGACGCCGGGGAGCTGTTTTTT

V: TRBV20-1
J: TRBJ2-1
D: TRBD1
size: many
CDR3: CSASLSRGPNGLEQFF
DNA: TGCAGTGCTAGCCTTTCTAGGGGGCCAAATGGATTGGAGCAGTTCTTC

V: TRBV25-1
J: TRBJ1-2
D: .
size: medium-sized
CDR3: CASSDPQGRGGYTF
DNA: TGTGCCAGCAGTGACCCACAGGGTCGGGGTGGCTACACCTTC

V: TRBV5-5
J: TRBJ2-3
D: .
size: many
CDR3: CASIRGTDTQYF
DNA: TGTGCCAGCATCCGGGGCACAGATACGCAGTATTTT

V: TRBV11-3
J: TRBJ2-3
D: .
size: .
CDR3: CASSLDGDSGTDTQYF
DNA: TGCGCCAGCAGCTTAGATGGGGACTCCGGCACAGATACGCAGTATTTT

V: TRBV6-5
J: TRBJ2-7
D: .
size: many
CDR3: CASSYMGTGYEQYF
DNA: TGTGCCAGCAGTTACATGGGGACGGGGTACGAGCAGTACTTC

V: TRBV10-3
J: TRBJ2-7
D: TRBD1
size: medium-sized
CDR3: CAISEATGTGLYEQYF
DNA: TGTGCCATCAGTGAGGCGACCGGGACAGGATTATACGAGCAGTACTTC

V: TRBV5-1
J: TRBJ2-3
D: TRBD1
size: once
CDR3: CASSTERQGAQMNWPDTQYF
DNA: TGCGCCAGCAGCACCGAAAGGCAGGGGGCGCAGATGAACTGGCCAGATACGCAGTATTTT

V: TRBV6-2/TRBV6-3
J: TRBJ2-7
D: .
size: many
CDR3: CASSRTSQGRSYEQYF
DNA: TGTGCCAGCAGTAGGACGTCACAGGGCAGATCCTACGAGCAGTACTTC

V: TRBV7-7
J: TRBJ2-2
D: TRBD1
size: many
CDR3: CASSFGTGVPGELFF
DNA: TGTGCTAGCAGCTTCGGGACAGGGGTCCCCGGGGAGCTGTTTTTT

V: TRBV28
J: TRBJ2-3
D: .
size: many
CDR3: CASSLGVQTDTQYF
DNA: TGTGCCAGCAGTTTAGGAGTACAGACAGATACGCAGTATTTT

V: TRBV5-4
J: TRBJ1-1
D: .
size: many
CDR3: CASSITGIGEAFF
DNA: TGTGCCAGCAGCATTACAGGGATCGGTGAAGCTTTCTTT

V: TRBV2
J: TRBJ1-6
D: .
size: .
CDR3: CASNAANSPLYF
DNA: TGCGCCAGCAATGCGGCCAATTCACCCCTCTACTTT

V: TRBV7-2
J: TRBJ1-2
D: .
size: many
CDR3: CASSLSQAKIWGYTF
DNA: TGTGCCAGCAGCTTAAGCCAGGCCAAAATATGGGGCTACACCTTC

V: TRBV12-3/TRBV12-4
J: TRBJ2-1
D: TRBD1
size: many
CDR3: CASSFGTQTGNEQFF
DNA: TGTGCCAGCAGTTTCGGAACTCAGACAGGGAATGAGCAGTTCTTC

V: TRBV5-1
J: TRBJ1-2
D: TRBD1
size: many
CDR3: CASSDQRQGQYGYTF
DNA: TGCGCCAGCAGCGACCAACGACAGGGACAATATGGCTACACCTTC

V: TRBV20-1
J: TRBJ2-5
D: .
size: many
CDR3: CSARDRAPQETQYF
DNA: TGCAGTGCTAGAGATAGAGCCCCACAAGAGACCCAGTACTTC

V: TRBV20-1
J: TRBJ2-3
D: TRBD2
size: many
CDR3: CSAPTSGTDTQYF
DNA: TGCAGTGCCCCTACTAGCGGCACAGATACGCAGTATTTT

V: TRBV5-1
J: TRBJ1-2
D: .
size: many
CDR3: CASSAGPGDGYTF
DNA: TGCGCCAGCAGCGCGGGCCCCGGGGATGGCTACACCTTC

V: TRBV5-1
J: TRBJ1-5
D: TRBD1
size: many
CDR3: CASSLGDSRGQPQHF
DNA: TGCGCCAGCAGCTTGGGGGACAGCCGAGGACAGCCCCAGCATTTT

V: TRBV7-9
J: TRBJ1-2
D: .
size: few
CDR3: CASNTRGEGWNGYTF
DNA: TGTGCCAGCAACACAAGGGGCGAGGGGTGGAATGGCTACACCTTC

V: TRBV5-1
J: TRBJ1-3
D: TRBD1
size: many
CDR3: CASSPRTGSTGNTIYF
DNA: TGCGCCAGCAGCCCCCGGACAGGGAGTACTGGAAACACCATATATTTT

V: TRBV20-1
J: TRBJ2-6
D: .
size: many
CDR3: CSARLPVSGANVLTF
DNA: TGCAGTGCTAGACTTCCGGTCTCTGGGGCCAACGTCCTGACTTTC

V: TRBV29-1
J: TRBJ2-1
D: .
size: many
CDR3: CSGLTYNEQFF
DNA: TGCAGCGGCCTTACCTACAATGAGCAGTTCTTC

V: TRBV20-1
J: TRBJ2-3
D: TRBD2
size: many
CDR3: CSAGGLAGTDTQYF
DNA: TGCAGTGCTGGTGGACTAGCGGGCACAGATACGCAGTATTTT

V: TRBV25-1
J: TRBJ2-6
D: .
size: .
CDR3: CASSPPGSGANVLTF
DNA: TGTGCCAGCAGTCCGCCGGGGTCTGGGGCCAACGTCCTGACTTTC

V: TRBV29-1
J: TRBJ1-2
D: .
size: many
CDR3: CSVGGVSSGGYTF
DNA: TGCAGCGTGGGGGGAGTCTCGTCAGGCGGCTACACCTTC

V: TRBV13
J: TRBJ2-7
D: TRBD1
size: .
CDR3: CASSSGTESYEQYF
DNA: TGTGCCAGCAGCTCGGGGACAGAATCCTACGAGCAGTACTTC

V: TRBV7-2
J: TRBJ1-6
D: TRBD1
size: many
CDR3: CASSLGLTGGDSPLHF
DNA: TGTGCCAGCAGCTTAGGTCTTACAGGGGGCGATTCACCCCTCCACTTT